The following is a T cell receptor beta chain sequence with its context. These data originate in a study of blood T cell repertoires in COVID-19. Under the authors' procedure: Scientists estimated how many nucleated cells there were by amplifying reference gene primers. The table came from immunoSEQ multiplex PCR; TCRdb's copy has only in-frame clones and leaves some out. V and J calls and clone size follow that table, whereas D and trimming were derived from the DNA. The data show more than 12,000 clones, with more than 80% seen just once and roughly 2.8% held by the top ten. Germline V gene data show CDR1 as LGHDT and CDR2 as YNNKEL (reference sequence). This CDR3 region has 16 residues. Trimming cost V 5 bases and J 0 bases; bases outside gene matches: 4.

Sequencing was carried out using peripheral blood. The rearrangement uses TRBV3-1 (or the pseudogene TRBV3-2) and TRBJ1-2, with 12 positions matching TRBD1. The sequence was collected from a human donor in a cohort sampled during active COVID-19. The CDR3 region is CASSARDRGPNYGYTF. CDR3 nucleotide sequence: TGTGCCAGCAGCGCCCGGGACAGGGGGCCTAACTATGGCTACACCTTC.